The clone carrying this T cell receptor beta chain was counted only a few times. Its antigen is undetermined. One heparinised draw of blood, averaging about 120 mL, came from each donor. The data stem from a study of beta chain features in type 1 diabetes. Study-wide results and caveats: VDJ junctions sequenced from type 1 diabetes patients showed fewer insertions and more deletions. When Type 1 diabetes patients were examined, their TCRB CDR3s proved moderately but significantly shorter in all four CD4+ subsets. cDNA-based reads could over-represent cells with high TCR expression.

The CDR3 totals 15 residues. Germline assignment: CDR1 MNHEY and CDR2 SVGAGI. V was shortened by 2 bases and J by 5 bases, with 14 bases between the two germline ends. The authors reverse transcribed all of the isolated RNA, so sequencing captured expressed TCRB transcripts. The study sequenced naive, central memory and regulatory T cell samples to an average of roughly 3.8 million reads. Measured with immunoSEQ multiplex PCR; TCRdb has only the in-frame clones, and not every one. Here the sample spans roughly 290,000 clones, 15% being singletons. This chain connects TRBV6-5 to TRBJ2-3; possibly TRBD1 for D (6 bases). This clonotype originated in a man aged 18 to 29 with type 1 diabetes. Sequencing used naive CD4+ T cells from blood. The CDR3 DNA reads TGTGCCAGCAGTTACGACAGGACAAGTGGAGATACGCAGTATTTT. Its protein is CASSYDRTSGDTQYF.